This TCR beta chain was recovered during a study of CD8 T cell repertoires and HIV-1 epitope variants. The CDR3 covers 13 residues. Germline V gene data show CDR1 as SGHNT and CDR2 as YYREEE (reference sequence). After removal of 5 bases from V and 3 bases from J, the junction contained 2 bases not matched to a gene. In regard to this clone: Its cognate antigen is unknown.

Libraries were prepared by immunoSEQ multiplex PCR; TCRdb keeps only in-frame clonotypes and omits some of them. The table records under 7,500 clones, about 60% of them present only once. The chain recombines TRBV5-4 with TRBJ1-1; TRBD1 agrees at 9 bases. The receptor was derived from a male donor with HIV. The specimen sequenced was cultured CD8+ T cells derived from PBMCs. The CDR3: CASSRTGDTEAFF. The CDR3 coding sequence is TGTGCCAGCAGTCGGACAGGGGACACTGAAGCTTTCTTT.